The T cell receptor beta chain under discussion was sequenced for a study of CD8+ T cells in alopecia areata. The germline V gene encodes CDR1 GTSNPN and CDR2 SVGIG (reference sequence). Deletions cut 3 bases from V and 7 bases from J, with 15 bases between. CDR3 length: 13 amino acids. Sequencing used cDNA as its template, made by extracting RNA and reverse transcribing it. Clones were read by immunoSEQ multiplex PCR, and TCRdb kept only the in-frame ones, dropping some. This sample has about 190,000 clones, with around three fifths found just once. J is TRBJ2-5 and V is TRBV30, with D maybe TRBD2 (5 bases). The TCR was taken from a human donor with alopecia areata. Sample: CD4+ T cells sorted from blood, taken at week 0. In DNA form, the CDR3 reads TGTGCCTGGAGAACATCCACCGGAGGGACCCAGTACTTC. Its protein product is CAWRTSTGGTQYF.